This T cell receptor (beta chain) was recorded in a study of blood T cell repertoires in COVID-19. Study as a whole: Samples taken during acute and convalescent COVID-19 were collected in the United States, Italy and Spain. T cells, B-cell-depleted T cells, or PBMCs provided the cDNA or gDNA that served as material.

In the source study's methods: Estimation of nucleated cell counts was performed using reference gene primer amplification. Clones were read by immunoSEQ multiplex PCR, and TCRdb kept only the in-frame ones, dropping some. V and J calls and clone size are as listed in that table; D and trimming were resolved from the DNA. The data show around 68,000 clones, with around 80% seen just once and approximately 9.3% held by the top ten. J gave up 6 bases and V 5 bases, and 7 bases lay outside the gene matches. Germline V gene sequence: CDR1 SGHTA, CDR2 FQGNSA. The length of the CDR3 is 14 residues. The genes are TRBV7-2 and TRBJ2-1; 7 nucleotides line up with TRBD2. This receptor was identified in a woman between 50 and 59 years old with acute or convalescent COVID-19. The sample was peripheral blood. The CDR3 reads CASSPPPGGNEQFF. In DNA form, the CDR3 reads TGTGCCAGCAGCCCTCCACCGGGAGGCAATGAGCAGTTCTTC.